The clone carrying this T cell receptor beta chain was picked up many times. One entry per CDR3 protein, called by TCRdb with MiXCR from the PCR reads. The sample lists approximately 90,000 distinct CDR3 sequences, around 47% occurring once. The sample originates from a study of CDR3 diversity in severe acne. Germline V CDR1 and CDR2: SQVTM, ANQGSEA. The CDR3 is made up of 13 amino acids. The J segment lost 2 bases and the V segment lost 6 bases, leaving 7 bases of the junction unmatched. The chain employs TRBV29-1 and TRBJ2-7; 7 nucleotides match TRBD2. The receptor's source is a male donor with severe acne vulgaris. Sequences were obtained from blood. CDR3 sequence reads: CSVLGGGPYEQYF. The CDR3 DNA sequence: TGCAGCGTCCTTGGCGGGGGTCCCTACGAGCAGTACTTC.